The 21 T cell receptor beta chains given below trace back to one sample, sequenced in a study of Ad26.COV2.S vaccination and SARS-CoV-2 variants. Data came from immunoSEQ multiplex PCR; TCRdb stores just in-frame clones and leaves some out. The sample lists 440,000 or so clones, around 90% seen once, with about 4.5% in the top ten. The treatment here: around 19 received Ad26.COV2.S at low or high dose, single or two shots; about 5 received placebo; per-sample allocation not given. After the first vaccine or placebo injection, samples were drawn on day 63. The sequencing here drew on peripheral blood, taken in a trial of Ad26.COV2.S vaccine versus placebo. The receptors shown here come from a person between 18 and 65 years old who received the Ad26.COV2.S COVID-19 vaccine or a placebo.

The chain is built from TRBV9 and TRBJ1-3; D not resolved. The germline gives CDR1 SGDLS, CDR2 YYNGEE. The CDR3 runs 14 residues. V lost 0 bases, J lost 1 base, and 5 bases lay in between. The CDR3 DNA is TGTGCCAGCAGCGTAGAACCTTCTGGAAACACCATATATTTT. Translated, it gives CASSVEPSGNTIYF.

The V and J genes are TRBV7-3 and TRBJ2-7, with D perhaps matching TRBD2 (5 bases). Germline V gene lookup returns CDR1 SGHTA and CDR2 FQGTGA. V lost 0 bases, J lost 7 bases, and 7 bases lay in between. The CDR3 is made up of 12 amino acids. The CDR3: CASSLTSGEQYF. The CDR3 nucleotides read TGTGCCAGCAGCTTAACCTCGGGGGAGCAGTACTTC.

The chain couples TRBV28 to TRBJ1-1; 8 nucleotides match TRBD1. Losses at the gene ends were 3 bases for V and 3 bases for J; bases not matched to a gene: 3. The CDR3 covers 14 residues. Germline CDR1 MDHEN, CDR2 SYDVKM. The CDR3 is CASSFQGADTEAFF. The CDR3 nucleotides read TGTGCCAGCAGTTTTCAGGGGGCAGACACTGAAGCTTTCTTT.

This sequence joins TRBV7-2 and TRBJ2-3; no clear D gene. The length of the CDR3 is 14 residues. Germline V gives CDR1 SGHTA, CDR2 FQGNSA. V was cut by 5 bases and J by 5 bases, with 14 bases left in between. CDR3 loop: CASSMRTSRDTQYF. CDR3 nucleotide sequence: TGTGCCAGCAGCATGCGGACCAGCCGAGATACGCAGTATTTT.

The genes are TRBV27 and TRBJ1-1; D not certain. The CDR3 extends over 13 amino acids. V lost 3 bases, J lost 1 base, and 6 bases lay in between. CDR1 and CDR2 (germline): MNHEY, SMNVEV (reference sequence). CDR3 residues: CASSFDSNTEAFF. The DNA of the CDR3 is TGTGCCAGCAGTTTCGATTCGAACACTGAAGCTTTCTTT.

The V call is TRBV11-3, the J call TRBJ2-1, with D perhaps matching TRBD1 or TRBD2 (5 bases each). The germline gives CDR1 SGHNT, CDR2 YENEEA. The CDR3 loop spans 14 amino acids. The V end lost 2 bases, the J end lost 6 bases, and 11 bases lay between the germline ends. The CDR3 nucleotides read TGTGCCAGCAGCTTACAGGGACCTTCCAATGAGCAGTTCTTC. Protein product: CASSLQGPSNEQFF.

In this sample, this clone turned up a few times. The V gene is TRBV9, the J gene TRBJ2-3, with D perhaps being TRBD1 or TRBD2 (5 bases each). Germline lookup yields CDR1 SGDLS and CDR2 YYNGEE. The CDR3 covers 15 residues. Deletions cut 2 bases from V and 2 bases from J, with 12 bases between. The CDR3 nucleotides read TGTGCCAGCAGCGTGGCTGGGGGAATCACAGATACGCAGTATTTT. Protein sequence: CASSVAGGITDTQYF.

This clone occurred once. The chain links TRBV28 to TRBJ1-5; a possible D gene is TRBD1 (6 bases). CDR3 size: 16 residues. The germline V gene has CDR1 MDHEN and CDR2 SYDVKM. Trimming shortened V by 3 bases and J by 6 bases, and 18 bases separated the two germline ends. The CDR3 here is CASSFAGGSAGQPQHF. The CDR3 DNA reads TGTGCCAGCAGTTTTGCGGGGGGCAGCGCGGGTCAGCCCCAGCATTTT. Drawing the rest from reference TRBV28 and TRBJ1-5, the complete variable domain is DVKVTQSSRYLVKRTGEKVFLECVQDMDHENMFWYRQDPGLGLRLIYFSYDVKMKEKGDIPEGYSVSREKKERFSLILESASTNQTSMYLCASSFAGGSAGQPQHFGDGTRLSIL.

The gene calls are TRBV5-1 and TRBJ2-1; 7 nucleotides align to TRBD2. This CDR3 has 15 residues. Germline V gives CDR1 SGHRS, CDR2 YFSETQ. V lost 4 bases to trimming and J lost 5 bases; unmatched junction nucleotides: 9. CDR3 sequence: CASSRRAGLNNEQFF. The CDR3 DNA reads TGCGCCAGCAGCAGGCGAGCGGGACTCAACAATGAGCAGTTCTTC.

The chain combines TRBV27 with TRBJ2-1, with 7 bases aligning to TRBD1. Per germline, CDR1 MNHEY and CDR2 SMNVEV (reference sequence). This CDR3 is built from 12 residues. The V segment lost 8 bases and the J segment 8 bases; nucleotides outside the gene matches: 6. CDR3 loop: CASQTGIDEQFF. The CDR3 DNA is TGTGCCAGCCAGACAGGGATCGATGAGCAGTTCTTC.

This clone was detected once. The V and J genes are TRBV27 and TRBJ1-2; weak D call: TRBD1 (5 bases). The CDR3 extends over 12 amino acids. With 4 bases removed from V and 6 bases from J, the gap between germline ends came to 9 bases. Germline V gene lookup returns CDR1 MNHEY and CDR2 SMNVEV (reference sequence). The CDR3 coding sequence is TGTGCCAGCAGTTCAGGGCTTCATGGCTACACCTTC. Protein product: CASSSGLHGYTF.

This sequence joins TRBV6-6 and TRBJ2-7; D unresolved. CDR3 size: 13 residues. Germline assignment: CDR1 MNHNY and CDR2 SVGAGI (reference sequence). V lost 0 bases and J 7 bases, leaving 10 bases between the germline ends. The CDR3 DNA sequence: TGTGCCAGCAGTTACTCGAACCGAGAGGAGCAGTACTTC. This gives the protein CASSYSNREEQYF.

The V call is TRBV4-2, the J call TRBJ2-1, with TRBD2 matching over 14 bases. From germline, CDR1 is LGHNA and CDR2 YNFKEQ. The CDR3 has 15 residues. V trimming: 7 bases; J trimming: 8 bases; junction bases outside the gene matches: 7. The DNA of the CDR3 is TGTGCCAGCAAGGGACTAGCGGGAGATAAGGATGAGCAGTTCTTC. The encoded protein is CASKGLAGDKDEQFF.

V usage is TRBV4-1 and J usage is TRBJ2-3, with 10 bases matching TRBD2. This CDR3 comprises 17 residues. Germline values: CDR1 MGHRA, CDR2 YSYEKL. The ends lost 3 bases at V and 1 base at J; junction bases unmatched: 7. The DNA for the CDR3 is TGCGCCAGCAGCCAGCGTCCTCTAGCGGGAGGCACAGATACGCAGTATTTT. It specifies CASSQRPLAGGTDTQYF.

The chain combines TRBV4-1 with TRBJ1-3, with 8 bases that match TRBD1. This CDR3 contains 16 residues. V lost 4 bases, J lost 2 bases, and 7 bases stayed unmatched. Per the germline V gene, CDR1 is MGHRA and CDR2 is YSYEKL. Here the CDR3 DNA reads TGCGCCAGCAGCCCAGGACAGGGATTACCTGGAAACACCATATATTTT. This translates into CASSPGQGLPGNTIYF.

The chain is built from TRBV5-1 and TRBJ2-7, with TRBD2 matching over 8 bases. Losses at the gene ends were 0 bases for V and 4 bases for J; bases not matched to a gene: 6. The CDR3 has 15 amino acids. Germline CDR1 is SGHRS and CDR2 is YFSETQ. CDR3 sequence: CASSLVRGGRYEQYF. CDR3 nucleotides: TGCGCCAGCAGCTTGGTACGGGGGGGAAGGTACGAGCAGTACTTC.

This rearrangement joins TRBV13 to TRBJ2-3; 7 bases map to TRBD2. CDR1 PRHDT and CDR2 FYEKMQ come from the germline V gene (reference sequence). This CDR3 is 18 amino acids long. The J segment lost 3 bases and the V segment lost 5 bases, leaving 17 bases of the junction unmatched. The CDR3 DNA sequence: TGTGCCAGCAGCGGGACTGGGGGGGAGTCTAGGATTACAGATACGCAGTATTTT. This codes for CASSGTGGESRITDTQYF. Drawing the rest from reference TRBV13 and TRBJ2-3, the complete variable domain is AAGVIQSPRHLIKEKRETATLKCYPIPRHDTVYWYQQGPGQDPQFLISFYEKMQSDKGSIPDRFSAQQFSDYHSELNMSSLELGDSALYFCASSGTGGESRITDTQYFGPGTRLTVL.

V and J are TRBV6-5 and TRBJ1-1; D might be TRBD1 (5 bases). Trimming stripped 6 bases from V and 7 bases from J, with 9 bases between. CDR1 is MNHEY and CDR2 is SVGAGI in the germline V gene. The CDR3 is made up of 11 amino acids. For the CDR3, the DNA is TGTGCCAGCAGGCGGGACGTTGAAGCTTTCTTT. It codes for CASRRDVEAFF.

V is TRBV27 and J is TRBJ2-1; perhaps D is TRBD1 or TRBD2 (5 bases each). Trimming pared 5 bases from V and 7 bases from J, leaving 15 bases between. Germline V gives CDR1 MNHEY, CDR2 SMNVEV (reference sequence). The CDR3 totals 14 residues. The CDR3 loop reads CASSMTGTGNEQFF. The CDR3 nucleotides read TGTGCCAGCAGTATGACCGGGACGGGGAATGAGCAGTTCTTC.

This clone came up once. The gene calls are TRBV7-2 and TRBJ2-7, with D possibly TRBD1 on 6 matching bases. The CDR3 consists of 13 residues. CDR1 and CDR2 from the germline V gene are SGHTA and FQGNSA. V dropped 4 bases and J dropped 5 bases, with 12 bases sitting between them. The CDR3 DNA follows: TGTGCCAGCAGCTCCAGACAGGTCCACGAGCAGTACTTC. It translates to CASSSRQVHEQYF.

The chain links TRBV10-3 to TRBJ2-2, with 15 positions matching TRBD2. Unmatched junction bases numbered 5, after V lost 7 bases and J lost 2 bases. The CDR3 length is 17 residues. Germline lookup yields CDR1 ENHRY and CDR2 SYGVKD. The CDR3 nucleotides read TGTGCCATCACCGGGACTAGCGGGAGGACAAACACCGGGGAGCTGTTTTTT. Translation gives CAITGTSGRTNTGELFF.